The rows below give T cell receptor beta chains drawn from one sample of a study of blood T cell repertoires in COVID-19. The repertoire was sequenced with immunoSEQ multiplex PCR; TCRdb's copy has only in-frame clones and lacks some. The sample lists 310,000 or so clones, about nine tenths occurring once. Sample: PBMCs or T cells enriched from blood (not recorded which). Receptors originate from a woman aged 30 to 39 who had recovered from COVID-19. Both conserved end residues are part of each CDR3. Fields, in order: CDR3 protein, CDR3 DNA, D gene, J gene, V gene, clone size. The D gene is left open where the match is weak. Not every row has a clone size; where given, it reads once, few, many or a size class.

CASSYSLAGGRGMYF TGTGCCAGCAGTTATTCACTAGCGGGAGGGCGGGGAATGTACTTC TRBD2 TRBJ2-7 TRBV6-5 .
CASSLQNTEAFF TGTGCCAGCAGCTTACAGAACACTGAAGCTTTCTTT . TRBJ1-1 TRBV7-9 many
CASSQDTRQGLGSDTEAFF TGTGCCAGCAGCCAAGATACCCGACAGGGGCTGGGATCGGACACTGAAGCTTTCTTT TRBD1 TRBJ1-1 TRBV3-1/TRBV3-2 .
CASNPQGSNYGYTF TGTGCCAGTAACCCCCAGGGGTCCAACTATGGCTACACCTTC . TRBJ1-2 TRBV19 .
CASSTLTGPFSYNEQFF TGTGCCAGTAGTACCTTGACAGGACCTTTCTCCTACAATGAGCAGTTCTTC . TRBJ2-1 TRBV19 .
CASSLIPGGAYGYTF TGTGCCAGCAGCCTTATCCCAGGTGGTGCGTATGGCTACACCTTC . TRBJ1-2 TRBV27 .
CASSSSGTGVSGEQFF TGTGCCAGCAGTTCCTCCGGGACAGGGGTTTCGGGTGAGCAGTTCTTC TRBD1 TRBJ2-1 TRBV28 once
CASSPGLGEDRLSGNTIYF TGTGCCAGCAGCCCAGGACTTGGGGAGGACAGGCTATCTGGAAACACCATATATTTT TRBD1 TRBJ1-3 TRBV9 .
CASSRSEIGVNEQFF TGTGCCAGCAGCCGGAGTGAGATAGGAGTTAATGAGCAGTTCTTC . TRBJ2-1 TRBV28 .
CASSQGRGLSLYEQYF TGCGCCAGCAGTCAAGGACGCGGGCTCTCCCTCTACGAGCAGTACTTC . TRBJ2-7 TRBV23-1 .
CATRHGSSPLHF TGTGCCACCCGACACGGATCTTCACCCCTCCACTTT . TRBJ1-6 TRBV15 .
CTSSQGTPALGRTDTQYF TGCACCAGCAGCCAAGGAACGCCGGCACTAGGCCGCACAGATACGCAGTATTTT . TRBJ2-3 TRBV1 .
CASSPSLGRWGTDTQYF TGTGCCAGCAGCCCATCCTTAGGGAGATGGGGCACAGATACGCAGTATTTT . TRBJ2-3 TRBV7-2 .
CASSAFRGTSTGELFF TGTGCCAGCAGCGCATTCAGGGGGACTAGCACCGGGGAGCTGTTTTTT . TRBJ2-2 TRBV7-2 .
CAISDGGKRIDEQYF TGTGCCATCAGTGATGGAGGGAAAAGAATTGACGAGCAGTACTTC . TRBJ2-7 TRBV10-3 .
CATTPGGLAGAGELFF TGTGCCACCACTCCGGGGGGGCTAGCGGGAGCCGGGGAGCTGTTTTTT TRBD2 TRBJ2-2 TRBV24-1 .
CASSQDRTRAGDTGELFF TGCGCCAGCAGCCAAGATAGGACTAGAGCGGGTGACACCGGGGAGCTGTTTTTT TRBD2 TRBJ2-2 TRBV4-3 .
CASTAQWSSTEAFF TGTGCCAGCACCGCTCAATGGTCGAGCACTGAAGCTTTCTTT . TRBJ1-1 TRBV28 .
CASSPRQEPGNTIYF TGTGCCAGCTCACCGAGACAGGAGCCCGGAAACACCATATATTTT . TRBJ1-3 TRBV18 .
CASSYITGNQPQHF TGTGCCAGCAGTTACATAACAGGCAATCAGCCCCAGCATTTT . TRBJ1-5 TRBV6-2/TRBV6-3 .
CASSETLGTGDYGYTF TGTGCCAGCAGTGAAACGCTAGGGACAGGGGACTATGGCTACACCTTC TRBD1 TRBJ1-2 TRBV25-1 .
CASSQGGEEKLFF TGTGCCAGCAGCCAAGGTGGGGAGGAAAAACTGTTTTTT . TRBJ1-4 TRBV3-1/TRBV3-2 .
CAWSEGVLSGEQYF TGTGCCTGGAGTGAGGGGGTACTTTCTGGCGAGCAGTACTTC . TRBJ2-7 TRBV30 .
CATSRGRMAGSYNEQFF TGTGCCACCAGCAGGGGAAGGATGGCGGGCTCCTACAATGAGCAGTTCTTC . TRBJ2-1 TRBV15 once
CASSLDLDRANSPLHF TGCGCCAGCAGCTTGGATCTGGACAGGGCTAATTCACCCCTCCACTTT TRBD1 TRBJ1-6 TRBV5-1 .
CASSFPGTGGNEQYF TGTGCCAGCAGCTTCCCCGGCACAGGGGGAAACGAGCAGTACTTC TRBD1 TRBJ2-7 TRBV7-9 .
CASSQDTSGNDEQFF TGTGCCAGCAGCCAAGATACTAGCGGGAACGATGAGCAGTTCTTC TRBD2 TRBJ2-1 TRBV3-1/TRBV3-2 .
CASSLDSWSSYNEQFF TGTGCCAGCAGCTTAGATAGCTGGAGCTCCTACAATGAGCAGTTCTTC . TRBJ2-1 TRBV7-2 .
CAWQSVGFSPLHF TGTGCCTGGCAAAGCGTGGGTTTTTCACCCCTCCACTTT . TRBJ1-6 TRBV30 .
CASSLGGQLNTEAFF TGTGCCAGCAGCCTGGGGGGGCAGTTGAACACTGAAGCTTTCTTT . TRBJ1-1 TRBV5-4 .
CASSREWSRDTQYF TGCGCCAGCAGTCGGGAGTGGTCACGGGATACGCAGTATTTT . TRBJ2-3 TRBV10-2 once
CARRQGRSGRTGGELFF TGTGCCAGGAGGCAGGGGAGAAGCGGGAGGACCGGGGGGGAGCTGTTTTTT TRBD2 TRBJ2-2 TRBV2 once
CASSIPRDRTGQPQHF TGTGCCAGCAGTATTCCGAGGGACAGGACGGGACAGCCCCAGCATTTT TRBD1 TRBJ1-5 TRBV28 .
CASSPRTGGNLDTQYF TGTGCCAGCAGTCCACGTACAGGGGGGAATTTAGATACGCAGTATTTT TRBD1 TRBJ2-3 TRBV27 .
CASSQVAGVLNEQYF TGCGCCAGCAGCCAAGTAGCGGGAGTTTTAAACGAGCAGTACTTC TRBD2 TRBJ2-7 TRBV4-1 .
CASSPFDRGQISNEKLFF TGTGCCAGCTCACCATTTGACAGGGGGCAAATTTCTAATGAAAAACTGTTTTTT TRBD1 TRBJ1-4 TRBV18 .